Reported below is one T cell receptor beta chain. No antigen is known for it. This specimen comes from a study of cytomegalovirus exposure and HLA in healthy donors. This PCR relied on a set of 60 Vbeta primers and 13 Jbeta primers. Per the study methods: Later analysis identified approximately 88 million unique TCR beta chains, about 10 million shared. Clones were sequenced by immunoSEQ multiplex PCR, and TCRdb holds only the in-frame ones, with some missing. The V and J calls and the clone size are those of that table, but D and trimming were determined from the DNA. Of more than 100,000 clones in the sample, 60% to 75% were seen once. Germline-derived CDR1 and CDR2 are MGHRA and YSYEKL. With 7 bases removed from V and 1 base from J, the gap between germline ends came to 15 bases. The CDR3 loop spans 15 amino acids. Study observations and caveats: Earlier findings revealed that most TCR beta V segments proved productive either about 87% or about 30% of the time. Solely CMV serostatus was available to characterize immune exposure.

Sequences were obtained from PBMCs. The receptor comes from a woman aged 45-59 years in good health and CMV-seropositive. V gene TRBV4-1 combines with J gene TRBJ2-3, with D possibly being TRBD2 (5 bases). This CDR3 reads CASTRELRGTDTQYF. In nucleotides, the CDR3 is TGCGCCAGCACGAGGGAGCTGCGGGGCACAGATACGCAGTATTTT.